This TCR beta chain originates from a study of blood T cells in healthy people across ages. Healthy Caucasians from Russia aged about 6 to 95 served as donors. Sample-barcoded 5' priming and a J-beta primer mix drove a second PCR of about 6 to 12 cycles. TCRdb re-called the 5' RACE reads with MiXCR, one entry per CDR3 protein. In the table there are about 840,000 distinct CDR3 sequences, 29% of which are singletons. To note about this clonotype: The antigen remains undetermined.

General study points: PBMCs were not sorted, which prevented a conclusive comparison of naive versus antigen-experienced cells.

V gave up 5 bases and J gave up 2 bases; unmatched junction bases: 9. The CDR3 has 15 residues. The germline V gene has CDR1 KGHSH and CDR2 LQKENI. Another study also made use of these data, one on T cells of mothers and their children.

This chain uses TRBV18 with TRBJ2-7; 7 positions agree with TRBD1. The sequence came from a woman aged 40 to 50 in good health. Sequences were obtained from blood. The CDR3 nucleotides are TGTGCCAGCTCATCCAAACAGGGGTGGACCTACGAGCAGTACTTC. This sequence encodes CASSSKQGWTYEQYF.